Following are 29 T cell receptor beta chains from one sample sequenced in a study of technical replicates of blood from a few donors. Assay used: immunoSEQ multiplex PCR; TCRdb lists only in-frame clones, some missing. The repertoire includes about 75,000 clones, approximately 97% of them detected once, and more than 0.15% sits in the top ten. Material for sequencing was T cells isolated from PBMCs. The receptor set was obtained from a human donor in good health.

The CDR3 here is CAISESRDSTSYEQYF. The CDR3 DNA reads as TGTGCCATCAGTGAGTCGAGGGACAGTACCTCCTACGAGCAGTACTTC. V gene TRBV10-3 combines with J gene TRBJ2-7; TRBD1 aligns across 7 bases. The length of the CDR3 is 16 residues. The germline CDR1 and CDR2 sequences are ENHRY and SYGVKD. The trim removed 0 bases at V and 0 bases at J, leaving 5 bases unmatched.

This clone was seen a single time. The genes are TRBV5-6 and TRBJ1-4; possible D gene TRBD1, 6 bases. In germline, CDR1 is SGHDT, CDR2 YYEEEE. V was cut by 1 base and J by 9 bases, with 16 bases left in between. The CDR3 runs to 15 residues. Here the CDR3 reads CASSLQGPGMKKLFF. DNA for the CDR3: TGTGCCAGCAGCTTGCAGGGGCCGGGGATGAAAAAACTGTTTTTT.

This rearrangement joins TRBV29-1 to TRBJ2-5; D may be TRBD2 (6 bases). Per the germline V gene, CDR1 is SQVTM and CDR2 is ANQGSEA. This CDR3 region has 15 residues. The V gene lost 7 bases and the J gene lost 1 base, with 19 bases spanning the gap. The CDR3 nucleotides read TGCAGCGCCGCCCCGACTAGTAGGTCCCAAGAGACCCAGTACTTC. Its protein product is CSAAPTSRSQETQYF.

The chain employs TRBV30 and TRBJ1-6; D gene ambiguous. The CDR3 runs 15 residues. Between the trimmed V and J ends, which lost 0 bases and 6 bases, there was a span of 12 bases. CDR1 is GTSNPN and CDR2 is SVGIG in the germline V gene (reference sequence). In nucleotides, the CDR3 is TGTGCCTGGAGTGTACCGGGAGGCTCTAATTCACCCCTCCACTTT. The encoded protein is CAWSVPGGSNSPLHF.

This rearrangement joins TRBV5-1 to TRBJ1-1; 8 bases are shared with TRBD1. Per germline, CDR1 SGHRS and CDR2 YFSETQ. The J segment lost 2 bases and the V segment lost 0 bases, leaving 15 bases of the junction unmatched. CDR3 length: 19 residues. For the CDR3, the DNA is TGCGCCAGCAGCTTGGTTTTACCCCCGGACAGGGTCAAAAACACTGAAGCTTTCTTT. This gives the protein CASSLVLPPDRVKNTEAFF.

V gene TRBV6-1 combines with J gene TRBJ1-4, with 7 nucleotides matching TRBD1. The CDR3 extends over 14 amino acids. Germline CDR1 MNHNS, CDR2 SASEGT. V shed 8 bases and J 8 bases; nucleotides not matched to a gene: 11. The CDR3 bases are TGTGCCAGCCGAAGAGACAGGGCAGGAGAAAAACTGTTTTTT. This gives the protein CASRRDRAGEKLFF.

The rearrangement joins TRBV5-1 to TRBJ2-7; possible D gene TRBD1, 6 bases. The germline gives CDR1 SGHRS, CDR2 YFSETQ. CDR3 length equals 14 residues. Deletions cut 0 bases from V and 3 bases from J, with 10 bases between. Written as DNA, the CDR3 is TGCGCCAGCAGCTTGGGACAGGTAAACTACGAGCAGTACTTC. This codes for CASSLGQVNYEQYF.

CDR3 DNA sequence: TGTGCCAGCAGAGACCGGGACAGCAACTCTGGGGCCAACGTCCTGACTTTC. Translating it yields CASRDRDSNSGANVLTF. This chain uses TRBV11-2 with TRBJ2-6; 7 nucleotides align to TRBD1. The J segment lost 0 bases and the V segment lost 6 bases, leaving 8 bases of the junction unmatched. The CDR3 length is 17 residues. Germline V gives CDR1 SGHAT, CDR2 FQNNGV.

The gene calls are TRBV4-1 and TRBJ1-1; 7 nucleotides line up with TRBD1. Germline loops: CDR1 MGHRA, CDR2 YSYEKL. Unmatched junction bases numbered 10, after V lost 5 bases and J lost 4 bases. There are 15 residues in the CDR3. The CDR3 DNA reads TGCGCCAGCAGCATTCGACAGGGAGGCATCACTGAAGCTTTCTTT. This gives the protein CASSIRQGGITEAFF.

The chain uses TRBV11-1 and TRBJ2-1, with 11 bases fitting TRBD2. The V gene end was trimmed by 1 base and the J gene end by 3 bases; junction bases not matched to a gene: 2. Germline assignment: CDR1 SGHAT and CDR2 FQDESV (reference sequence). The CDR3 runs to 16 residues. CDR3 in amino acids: CASSLVTSGGYNEQFF. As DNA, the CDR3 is TGTGCCAGCAGCTTAGTTACTAGCGGGGGCTACAATGAGCAGTTCTTC. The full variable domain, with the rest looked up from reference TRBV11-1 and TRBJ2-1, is EAEVAQSPRYKITEKSQAVAFWCDPISGHATLYWYRQILGQGPELLVQFQDESVVDDSQLPKDRFSAERLKGVDSTLKIQPAELGDSAMYLCASSLVTSGGYNEQFFGPGTRLTVL.

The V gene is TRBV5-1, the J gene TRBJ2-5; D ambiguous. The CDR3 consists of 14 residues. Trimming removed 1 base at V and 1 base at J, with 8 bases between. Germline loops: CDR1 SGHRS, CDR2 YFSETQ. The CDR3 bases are TGCGCCAGCAGCTTGAGCGCTAGCCAAGAGACCCAGTACTTC. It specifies CASSLSASQETQYF.

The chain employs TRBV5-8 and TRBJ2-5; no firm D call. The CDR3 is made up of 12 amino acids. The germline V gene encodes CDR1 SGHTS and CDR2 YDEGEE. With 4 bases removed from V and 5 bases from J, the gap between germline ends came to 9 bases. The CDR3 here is CASSPRVETQYF. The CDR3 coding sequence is TGTGCCAGCAGCCCTCGGGTGGAGACCCAGTACTTC.

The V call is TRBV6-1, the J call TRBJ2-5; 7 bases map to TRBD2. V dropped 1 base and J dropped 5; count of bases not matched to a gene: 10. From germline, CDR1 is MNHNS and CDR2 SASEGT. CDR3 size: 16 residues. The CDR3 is CASSEESGEGPETQYF. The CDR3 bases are TGTGCCAGCAGTGAAGAAAGTGGGGAGGGGCCGGAGACCCAGTACTTC.

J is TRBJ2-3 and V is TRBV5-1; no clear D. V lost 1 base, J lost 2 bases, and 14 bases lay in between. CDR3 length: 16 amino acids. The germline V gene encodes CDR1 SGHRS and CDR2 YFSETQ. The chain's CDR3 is CASSLSMMANTDTQYF. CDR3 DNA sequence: TGCGCCAGCAGCTTGAGTATGATGGCCAACACAGATACGCAGTATTTT.

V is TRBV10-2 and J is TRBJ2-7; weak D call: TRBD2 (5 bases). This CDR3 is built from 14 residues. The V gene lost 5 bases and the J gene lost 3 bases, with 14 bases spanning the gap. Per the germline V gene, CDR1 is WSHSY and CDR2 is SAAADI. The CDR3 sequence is CASSTSPPIYEQYF. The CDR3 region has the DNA TGCGCCAGCAGTACTAGTCCTCCGATCTACGAGCAGTACTTC.

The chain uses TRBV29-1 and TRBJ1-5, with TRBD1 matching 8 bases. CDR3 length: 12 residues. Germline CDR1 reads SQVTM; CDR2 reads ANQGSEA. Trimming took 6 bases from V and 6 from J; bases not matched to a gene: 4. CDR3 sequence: CSVGQAGQPQHF. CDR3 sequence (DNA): TGCAGCGTGGGACAGGCCGGTCAGCCCCAGCATTTT.

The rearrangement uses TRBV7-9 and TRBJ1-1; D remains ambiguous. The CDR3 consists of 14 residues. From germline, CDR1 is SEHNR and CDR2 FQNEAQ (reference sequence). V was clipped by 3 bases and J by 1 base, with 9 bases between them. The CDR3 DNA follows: TGTGCCAGCAGCTTCCTAACAGAGAACACTGAAGCTTTCTTT. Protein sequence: CASSFLTENTEAFF.

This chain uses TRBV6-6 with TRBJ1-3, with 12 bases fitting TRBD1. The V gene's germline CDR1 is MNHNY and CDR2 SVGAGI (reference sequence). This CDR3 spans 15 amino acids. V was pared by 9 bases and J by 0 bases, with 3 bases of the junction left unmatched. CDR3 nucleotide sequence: TGTGCCAGGGGACAGGGGGCGATCTCTGGAAACACCATATATTTT. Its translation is CARGQGAISGNTIYF.

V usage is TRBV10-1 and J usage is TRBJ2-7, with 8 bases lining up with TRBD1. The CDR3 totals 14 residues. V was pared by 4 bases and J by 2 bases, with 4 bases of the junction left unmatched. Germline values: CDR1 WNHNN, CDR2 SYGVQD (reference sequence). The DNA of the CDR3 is TGCGCCAGCAGTGGGGGGACAGGCCCCTACGAGCAGTACTTC. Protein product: CASSGGTGPYEQYF.

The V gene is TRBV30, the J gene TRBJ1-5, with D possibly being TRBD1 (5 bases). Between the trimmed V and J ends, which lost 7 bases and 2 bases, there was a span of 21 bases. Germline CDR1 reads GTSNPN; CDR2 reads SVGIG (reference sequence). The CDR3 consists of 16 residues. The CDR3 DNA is TGTGCCTATGGAGCCGGGGGACGGAATGGCAATCAGCCCCAGCATTTT. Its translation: CAYGAGGRNGNQPQHF.

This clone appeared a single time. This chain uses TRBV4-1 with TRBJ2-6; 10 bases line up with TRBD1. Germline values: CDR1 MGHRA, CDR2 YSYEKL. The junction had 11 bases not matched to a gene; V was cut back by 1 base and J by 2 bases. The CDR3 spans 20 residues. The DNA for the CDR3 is TGCGCCAGCAGCCAAGCAGGAGTTCGACAGGGGGCAGCTGGGGCCAACGTCCTGACTTTC. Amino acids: CASSQAGVRQGAAGANVLTF.

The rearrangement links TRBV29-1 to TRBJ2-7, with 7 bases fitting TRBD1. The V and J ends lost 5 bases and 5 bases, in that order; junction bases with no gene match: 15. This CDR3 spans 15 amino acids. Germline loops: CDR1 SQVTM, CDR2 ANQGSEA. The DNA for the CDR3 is TGCAGCGTTTGGGACAGAGATTCACCTACCAACGAGCAGTACTTC. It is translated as CSVWDRDSPTNEQYF.

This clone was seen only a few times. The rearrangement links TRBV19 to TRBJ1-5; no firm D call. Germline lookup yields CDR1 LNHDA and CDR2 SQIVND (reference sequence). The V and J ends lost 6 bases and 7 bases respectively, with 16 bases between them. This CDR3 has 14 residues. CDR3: CASSGRARGQPQHF. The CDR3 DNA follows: TGTGCCAGTAGCGGCAGAGCCCGAGGGCAGCCCCAGCATTTT. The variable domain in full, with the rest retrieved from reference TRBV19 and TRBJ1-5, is DGGITQSPKYLFRKEGQNVTLSCEQNLNHDAMYWYRQDPGQGLRLIYYSQIVNDFQKGDIAEGYSVSREKKESFPLTVTSAQKNPTAFYLCASSGRARGQPQHFGDGTRLSIL.

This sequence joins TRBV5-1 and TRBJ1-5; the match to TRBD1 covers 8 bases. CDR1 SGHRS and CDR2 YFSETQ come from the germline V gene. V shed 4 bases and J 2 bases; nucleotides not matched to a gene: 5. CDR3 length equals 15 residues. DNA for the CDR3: TGCGCCAGCAGCACAACGACAGGGGGCAATCAGCCCCAGCATTTT. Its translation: CASSTTTGGNQPQHF.

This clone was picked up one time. CDR3 sequence (DNA): TGTGCCAGCAGCGTAGGGGGACAGGGGTTTCTGCAGTTCTTC. Translated: CASSVGGQGFLQFF. The chain joins TRBV9 to TRBJ2-1, with TRBD1 matching over 10 bases. Germline loops: CDR1 SGDLS, CDR2 YYNGEE. V lost 0 bases, J lost 12 bases, and 6 bases stayed unmatched. The CDR3 is 14 amino acids. Full variable domain (missing parts from reference TRBV9 and TRBJ2-1): DSGVTQTPKHLITATGQRVTLRCSPRSGDLSVYWYQQSLDQGLQFLIQYYNGEERAKGNILERFSAQQFPDLHSELNLSSLELGDSALYFCASSVGGQGFLQFFGPGTRLTVL.

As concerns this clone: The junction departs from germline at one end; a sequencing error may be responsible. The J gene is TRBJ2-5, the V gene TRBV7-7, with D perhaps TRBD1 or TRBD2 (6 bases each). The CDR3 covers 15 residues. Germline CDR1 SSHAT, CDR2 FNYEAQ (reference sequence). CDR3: CASSLGGTEGETQYF. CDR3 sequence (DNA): TGTGCTAGCAGCTTAGGGGGGACGGAGGGAGAGACCCAGTACTTC.

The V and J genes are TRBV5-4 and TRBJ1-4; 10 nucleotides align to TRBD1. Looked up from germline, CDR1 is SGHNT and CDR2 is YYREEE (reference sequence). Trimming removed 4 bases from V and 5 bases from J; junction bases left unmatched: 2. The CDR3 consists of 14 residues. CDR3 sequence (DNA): TGTGCCAGCAGCCGGACAGGGGGAAATGAAAAACTGTTTTTT. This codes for CASSRTGGNEKLFF. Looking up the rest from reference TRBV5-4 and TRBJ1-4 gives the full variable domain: ETGVTQSPTHLIKTRGQQVTLRCSSQSGHNTVSWYQQALGQGPQFIFQYYREEENGRGNFPPRFSGLQFPNYSSELNVNALELDDSALYLCASSRTGGNEKLFFGSGTQLSVL.

Here the CDR3 DNA reads TGTGCCAGCAGCCGCTCCGGGGGACAGCACACCACTGAAGCTTTCTTT. This sequence encodes CASSRSGGQHTTEAFF. The chain links TRBV7-3 to TRBJ1-1; 7 nucleotides line up with TRBD1. Losses at the gene ends were 5 bases for V and 4 bases for J; bases not matched to a gene: 13. Germline lookup yields CDR1 SGHTA and CDR2 FQGTGA. CDR3 length equals 16 residues.

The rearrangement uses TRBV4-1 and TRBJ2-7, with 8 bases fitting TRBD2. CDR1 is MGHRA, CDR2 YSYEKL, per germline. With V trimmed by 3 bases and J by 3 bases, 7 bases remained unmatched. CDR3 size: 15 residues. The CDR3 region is CASSHPGLVLYEQYF. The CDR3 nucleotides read TGCGCCAGCAGCCACCCGGGACTAGTCCTCTACGAGCAGTACTTC.